A single sample gave rise to the 28 T cell receptor beta chains below, sequenced in a study of T cells expressing NK-cell markers. TCRdb reprocessed the 5' RACE reads; each CDR3 protein has one entry and no DNA is given. This repertoire comprises 200,000 to 300,000 distinct CDR3 sequences; its ten largest clones make up about 0.4%. The sequenced sample was blood T cells: a sorted CD56 or NKG2C T cell subset, CD4+ or CD8+ T cells, or bulk PBMC T cells (not recorded which). Receptors originate from a man aged 18 to 30 in good health.

This chain's CDR3 is CSAKHVTSGMRTYEQYF. The chain employs TRBV20-1 and TRBJ2-7; TCRdb gives TRBD2 as the D gene, but with no DNA this cannot be confirmed. Germline V CDR1 and CDR2: DFQATT, SNEGSKA (reference sequence). CDR3 length: 17 amino acids.

The chain employs TRBV20-1 and TRBJ2-3; lacking DNA, the TRBD1 call made by TCRdb goes unchecked. The CDR3 covers 14 residues. Per germline, CDR1 DFQATT and CDR2 SNEGSKA (reference sequence). Here the CDR3 reads CSARVRQGTDTQYF.

The chain couples TRBV4-3 to TRBJ1-6; the D call from TCRdb, TRBD1, cannot be confirmed without DNA. CDR3 length: 16 residues. In germline, CDR1 is LGHNA, CDR2 YSLEER. CDR3 sequence reads: CASSQDVRQGNSPLHF.

This chain joins TRBV12-3 or TRBV12-4 and TRBJ2-5; checking the TCRdb D call of TRBD1 is not possible without DNA. The CDR3 length is 13 residues. CDR3 amino acids: CASSQRDRETQYF.

The chain recombines TRBV29-1 with TRBJ2-1; TCRdb reports TRBD1, a call that lacks DNA to check it against. Germline CDR1 reads SQVTM; CDR2 reads ANQGSEA. The CDR3 extends over 16 amino acids. The CDR3 loop is CSVERDGQPLYNEQFF.

This sequence joins TRBV6-2 or TRBV6-3 and TRBJ2-7; TCRdb's assignment of TRBD1 cannot be checked, as there is no DNA. Germline values: CDR1 MNHEY, CDR2 SVGEGT. The CDR3 sequence is 12 residues long. CDR3 protein: CASGQGLTEQYF.

The V gene is TRBV24-1, the J gene TRBJ2-1; absent DNA, TCRdb's TRBD2 call cannot be checked. Germline CDR1 KGHDR, CDR2 SFDVKD. The CDR3 totals 16 residues. The CDR3 sequence is CATSDFPSGRSNEQFF.

The chain links TRBV20-1 to TRBJ2-1; TCRdb designates TRBD2, a call that cannot be tested without DNA. This CDR3 spans 16 amino acids. CDR1 and CDR2 (germline): DFQATT, SNEGSKA (reference sequence). The CDR3 loop reads CSARAQGSGSVNEQFF.

The genes are TRBV30 and TRBJ2-5; TCRdb indicates TRBD1, and absent DNA this call remains unverified. Germline V lookup: CDR1 GTSNPN, CDR2 SVGIG (reference sequence). CDR3 length: 16 residues. This chain's CDR3 is CAWSAPLAGNRETQYF.

The genes are TRBV20-1 and TRBJ2-5; TCRdb's D call, TRBD1, is unchecked because there is no DNA. The CDR3 contains 13 residues. The germline gives CDR1 DFQATT, CDR2 SNEGSKA (reference sequence). The CDR3 sequence: CSASGPPGETQYF.

The chain joins TRBV20-1 to TRBJ2-1; TCRdb lists TRBD2, though no DNA is available to test this call. Per the germline V gene, CDR1 is DFQATT and CDR2 is SNEGSKA (reference sequence). The CDR3 spans 20 residues. The CDR3 here is CSARGQGLAGGLGSGNEQFF.

The rearrangement joins TRBV2 to TRBJ2-7. The CDR3 has 12 residues. Germline CDR1 is SNHLY and CDR2 is FYNNEI. The CDR3 sequence: CASSAVIWEQYF.

V usage is TRBV15 and J usage is TRBJ2-1; no DNA is available, so the TRBD1 call from TCRdb remains unchecked. Germline CDR1 LNHNV, CDR2 YYDKDF (reference sequence). The CDR3 loop spans 16 amino acids. CDR3 residues: CATSRVRGAGLYEQFF.

The rearrangement links TRBV24-1 to TRBJ2-2; TCRdb gives TRBD1 as the D gene, but with no DNA this cannot be confirmed. In germline, CDR1 is KGHDR, CDR2 SFDVKD. The CDR3 contains 12 residues. The CDR3: CATSAGTGELFF.

The rearrangement links TRBV12-3 or TRBV12-4 to TRBJ2-3; TCRdb's D call, TRBD1, is unchecked because there is no DNA. This CDR3 contains 13 residues. The chain's CDR3 is CASSFEGSDTQYF.

The chain links TRBV11-2 to TRBJ2-3; TCRdb gives TRBD2 as the D gene, but with no DNA this cannot be confirmed. Germline lookup yields CDR1 SGHAT and CDR2 FQNNGV. CDR3 length: 18 residues. The CDR3 protein is CASSLVRLAGGHTDTQYF.

The chain couples TRBV19 to TRBJ1-2; TCRdb's D call, TRBD1, is unchecked because there is no DNA. Germline lookup yields CDR1 LNHDA and CDR2 SQIVND (reference sequence). This CDR3 region has 17 residues. The CDR3 is CASSISRPGQTNYGYTF.

This CDR3 reads CASTQDRRNEQFF. The chain is built from TRBV5-1 and TRBJ2-1; TCRdb designates TRBD1, a call that cannot be tested without DNA. The CDR3 is 13 amino acids. Germline lookup yields CDR1 SGHRS and CDR2 YFSETQ.

The rearrangement joins TRBV20-1 to TRBJ2-4; the D call of TRBD2 rests on TCRdb alone, since no DNA is present to check it. The CDR3 extends over 15 amino acids. From germline, CDR1 is DFQATT and CDR2 SNEGSKA (reference sequence). This CDR3 reads CSAGTSGKFKNIQYF.

The V gene is TRBV29-1, the J gene TRBJ1-1; the TCRdb D gene call, TRBD1, has no DNA to confirm it. The CDR3 totals 13 residues. Germline CDR1 and CDR2: SQVTM and ANQGSEA. CDR3 amino acids: CSVLNRANTEAFF. The variable domain in full, completed from reference TRBV29-1 and TRBJ1-1, reads SAVISQKPSRDICQRGTSLTIQCQVDSQVTMMFWYRQQPGQSLTLIATANQGSEATYESGFVIDKFPISRPNLTFSTLTVSNMSPEDSSIYLCSVLNRANTEAFFGQGTRLTVV.

The rearrangement uses TRBV29-1 and TRBJ1-4; TCRdb's D gene call, TRBD1, goes unchecked for lack of DNA. Germline assignment: CDR1 SQVTM and CDR2 ANQGSEA. The CDR3 loop spans 13 amino acids. CDR3 in amino acids: CSVRTGVVEKLFF.

This rearrangement joins TRBV19 to TRBJ1-1; the TCRdb call, TRBD1, lacks DNA for checking. This CDR3 has 15 residues. Germline V gene sequence: CDR1 LNHDA, CDR2 SQIVND (reference sequence). CDR3 in amino acids: CASSRGQGTNTEAFF.

The J gene is TRBJ1-1, the V gene TRBV12-3 or TRBV12-4; TCRdb reports TRBD1, a call that lacks DNA to check it against. The CDR3 length is 11 residues. CDR3 sequence reads: CASTNRGQAFF.

The chain links TRBV24-1 to TRBJ2-1; TCRdb designates TRBD2, a call that cannot be tested without DNA. This CDR3 spans 11 amino acids. CDR1 and CDR2 from the germline V gene are KGHDR and SFDVKD. Here the CDR3 reads CAPRRAGEQFF.

The J gene is TRBJ2-5, the V gene TRBV4-1; TCRdb picks TRBD1, but there is no DNA to check that call. Germline-derived CDR1 and CDR2 are MGHRA and YSYEKL. This CDR3 comprises 15 residues. The CDR3: CASSQDLAPAETQYF.

The chain employs TRBV6-5 and TRBJ2-7; no DNA is available, so the TRBD1 call from TCRdb remains unchecked. The CDR3 totals 16 residues. CDR1 MNHEY and CDR2 SVGAGI come from the germline V gene. The CDR3 protein is CASSYWGTGAKIEQYF.

V gene TRBV7-2 combines with J gene TRBJ2-7; there is no DNA to check the TCRdb D call of TRBD2. Germline V gene lookup returns CDR1 SGHTA and CDR2 FQGNSA. The CDR3 consists of 17 residues. CDR3 in amino acids: CASSVGRLAGGLNEQYF.

CDR3 sequence: CASSLVAGGEQYF. The chain recombines TRBV7-3 with TRBJ2-7; TCRdb proposes TRBD1, but this gene call is untestable without DNA. Germline CDR1 reads SGHTA; CDR2 reads FQGTGA. The length of the CDR3 is 13 residues.